The text below deals with one T cell receptor (beta chain). The CDR3 is 13 residues long. The ends were cut back, 3 bases at V and 6 bases at J, with 9 bases in the middle. Germline V CDR1 and CDR2: KGHSH, LQKENI. Profiling relied on immunoSEQ multiplex PCR, and the TCRdb table lists in-frame clones only, not all of them. The sample lists millions of clones; around nine tenths were seen once. Nashville, Tennessee was home to all donors, each a Caucasian adult. The data are from a study of shared clonotypes between healthy human individuals. The wider study: Sampling drew on donors who were a couple of women and a few men aged 18 to 49.

This chain joins TRBV18 and TRBJ1-3; D call uncertain. The source material was naive CD4+ T cells sorted from blood. Subset described: CD45RA+ positively selected. The sequence derives from a man between 18 and 29 years old in good health. This CDR3 reads CASSPPSENTIYF. The CDR3 nucleotides read TGTGCCAGCTCACCGCCGAGCGAAAACACCATATATTTT.